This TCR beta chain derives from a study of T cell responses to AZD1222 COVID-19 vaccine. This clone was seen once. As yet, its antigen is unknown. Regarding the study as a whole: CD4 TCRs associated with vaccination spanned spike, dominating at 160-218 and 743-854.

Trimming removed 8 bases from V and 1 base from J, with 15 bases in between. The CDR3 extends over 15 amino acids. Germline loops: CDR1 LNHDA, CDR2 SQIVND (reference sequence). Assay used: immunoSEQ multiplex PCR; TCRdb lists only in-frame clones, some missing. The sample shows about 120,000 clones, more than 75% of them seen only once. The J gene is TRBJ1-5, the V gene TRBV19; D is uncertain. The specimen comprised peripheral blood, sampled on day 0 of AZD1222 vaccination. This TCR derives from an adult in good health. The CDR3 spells CASASIALSNQPQHF. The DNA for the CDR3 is TGTGCCAGTGCGTCGATAGCTTTGAGCAATCAGCCCCAGCATTTT. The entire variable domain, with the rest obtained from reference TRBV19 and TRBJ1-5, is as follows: DGGITQSPKYLFRKEGQNVTLSCEQNLNHDAMYWYRQDPGQGLRLIYYSQIVNDFQKGDIAEGYSVSREKKESFPLTVTSAQKNPTAFYLCASASIALSNQPQHFGDGTRLSIL.